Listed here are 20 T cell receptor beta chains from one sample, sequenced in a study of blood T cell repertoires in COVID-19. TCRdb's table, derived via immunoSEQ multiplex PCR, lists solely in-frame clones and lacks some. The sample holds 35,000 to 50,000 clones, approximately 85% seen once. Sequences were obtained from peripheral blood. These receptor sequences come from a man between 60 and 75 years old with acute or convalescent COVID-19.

CDR3 residues: CASSPPASGKYEQYF. The CDR3, as DNA: TGTGCCAGCAGTCCCCCGGCTAGCGGGAAGTACGAGCAGTACTTC. This chain connects TRBV28 to TRBJ2-7; 9 bases map to TRBD2. Germline loops: CDR1 MDHEN, CDR2 SYDVKM. J lost 4 bases, V lost 5 bases, and 9 bases had no gene match. The CDR3 is made up of 15 amino acids.

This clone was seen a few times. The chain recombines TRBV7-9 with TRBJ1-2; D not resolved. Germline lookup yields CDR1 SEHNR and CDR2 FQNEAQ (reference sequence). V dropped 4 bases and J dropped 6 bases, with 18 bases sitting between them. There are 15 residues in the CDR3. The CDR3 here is CASSSRVSGGDGYTF. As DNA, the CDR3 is TGTGCCAGCAGCTCCCGGGTTTCCGGCGGCGATGGCTACACCTTC. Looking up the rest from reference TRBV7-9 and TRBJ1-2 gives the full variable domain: DTGVSQNPRHKITKRGQNVTFRCDPISEHNRLYWYRQTLGQGPEFLTYFQNEAQLEKSRLLSDRFSAERPKGSFSTLEIQRTEQGDSAMYLCASSSRVSGGDGYTFGSGTRLTVV.

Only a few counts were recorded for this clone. As DNA, the CDR3 is TGCGCCAGCAGCTTGGGGGACAGGGAAGCTTTCTTT. Protein: CASSLGDREAFF. This rearrangement joins TRBV5-1 to TRBJ1-1; 8 positions match TRBD1. Germline values: CDR1 SGHRS, CDR2 YFSETQ. The V and J ends lost 0 bases and 8 bases, in that order; junction bases with no gene match: 0. The CDR3 is 12 amino acids.

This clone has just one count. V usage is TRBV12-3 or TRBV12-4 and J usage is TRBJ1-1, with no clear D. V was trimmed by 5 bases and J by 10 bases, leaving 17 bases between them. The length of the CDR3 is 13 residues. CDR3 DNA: TGTGCCAGCAGTCCCGCGCTGGCCAGCGGAGCTTTCTTT. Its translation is CASSPALASGAFF.

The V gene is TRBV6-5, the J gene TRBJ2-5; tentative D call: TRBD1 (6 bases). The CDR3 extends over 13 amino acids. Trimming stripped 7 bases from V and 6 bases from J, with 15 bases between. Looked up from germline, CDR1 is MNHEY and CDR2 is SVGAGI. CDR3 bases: TGTGCCAGCACCAACCGACAGGCGAAGACCCAGTACTTC. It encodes CASTNRQAKTQYF.

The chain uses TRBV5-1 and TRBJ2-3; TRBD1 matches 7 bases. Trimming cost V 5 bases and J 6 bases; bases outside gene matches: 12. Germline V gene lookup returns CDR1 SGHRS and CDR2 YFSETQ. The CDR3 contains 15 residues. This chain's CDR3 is CASRLTGTVTDTQYF. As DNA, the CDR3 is TGCGCCAGCAGACTCACCGGGACAGTTACGGATACGCAGTATTTT.

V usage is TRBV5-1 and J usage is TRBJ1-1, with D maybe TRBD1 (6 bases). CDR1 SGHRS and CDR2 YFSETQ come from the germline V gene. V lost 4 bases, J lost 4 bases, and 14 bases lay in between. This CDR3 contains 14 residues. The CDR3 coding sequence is TGCGCCAGCAGCCTACAGGGTGAGGGCACTGAAGCTTTCTTT. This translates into CASSLQGEGTEAFF. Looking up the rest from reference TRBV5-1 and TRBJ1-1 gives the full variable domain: KAGVTQTPRYLIKTRGQQVTLSCSPISGHRSVSWYQQTPGQGLQFLFEYFSETQRNKGNFPGRFSGRQFSNSRSEMNVSTLELGDSALYLCASSLQGEGTEAFFGQGTRLTVV.

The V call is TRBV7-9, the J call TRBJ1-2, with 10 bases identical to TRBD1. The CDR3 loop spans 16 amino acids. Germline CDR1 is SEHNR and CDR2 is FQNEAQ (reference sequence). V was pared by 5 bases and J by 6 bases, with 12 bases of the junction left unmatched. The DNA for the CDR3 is TGTGCCAGCAGCGTCAGTGGGACAGGGGTCCTCGATGGCTACACCTTC. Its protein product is CASSVSGTGVLDGYTF.

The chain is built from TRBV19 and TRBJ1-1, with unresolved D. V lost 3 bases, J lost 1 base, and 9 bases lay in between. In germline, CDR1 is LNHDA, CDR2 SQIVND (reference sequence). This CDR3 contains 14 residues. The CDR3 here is CASSMARQNTEAFF. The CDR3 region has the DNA TGTGCCAGTAGTATGGCGAGACAGAACACTGAAGCTTTCTTT.

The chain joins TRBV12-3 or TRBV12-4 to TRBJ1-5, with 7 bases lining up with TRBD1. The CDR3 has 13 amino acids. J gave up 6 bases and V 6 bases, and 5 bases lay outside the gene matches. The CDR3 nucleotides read TGTGCCAGCAGGGACAGGTTGGGTCAGCCCCAGCATTTT. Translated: CASRDRLGQPQHF.

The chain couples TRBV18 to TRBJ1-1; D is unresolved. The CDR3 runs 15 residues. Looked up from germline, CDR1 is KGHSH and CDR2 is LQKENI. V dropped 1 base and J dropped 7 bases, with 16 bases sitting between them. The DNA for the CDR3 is TGTGCCAGCTCACCACGAGAGTTGGGAGCGGATGAAGCTTTCTTT. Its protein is CASSPRELGADEAFF.

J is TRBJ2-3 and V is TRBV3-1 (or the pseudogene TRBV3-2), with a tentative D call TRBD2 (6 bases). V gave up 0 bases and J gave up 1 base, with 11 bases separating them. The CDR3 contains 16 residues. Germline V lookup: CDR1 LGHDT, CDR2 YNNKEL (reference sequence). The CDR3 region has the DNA TGTGCCAGCAGCCAAGAGGTAGGAGGGGGCACAGATACGCAGTATTTT. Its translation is CASSQEVGGGTDTQYF.

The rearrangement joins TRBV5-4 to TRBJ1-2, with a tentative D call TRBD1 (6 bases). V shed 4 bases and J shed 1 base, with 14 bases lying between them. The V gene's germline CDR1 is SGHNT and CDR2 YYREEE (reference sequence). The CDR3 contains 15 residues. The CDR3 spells CASSPRGGFNYGYTF. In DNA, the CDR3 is TGTGCCAGCAGCCCCAGGGGAGGGTTTAACTATGGCTACACCTTC.

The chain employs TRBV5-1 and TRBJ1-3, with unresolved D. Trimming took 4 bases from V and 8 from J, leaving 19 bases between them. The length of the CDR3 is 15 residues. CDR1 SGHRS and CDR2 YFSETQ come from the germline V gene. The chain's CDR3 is CASSPRGIQRDTIYF. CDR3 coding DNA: TGCGCCAGCAGCCCCAGAGGGATCCAGAGGGACACCATATATTTT.

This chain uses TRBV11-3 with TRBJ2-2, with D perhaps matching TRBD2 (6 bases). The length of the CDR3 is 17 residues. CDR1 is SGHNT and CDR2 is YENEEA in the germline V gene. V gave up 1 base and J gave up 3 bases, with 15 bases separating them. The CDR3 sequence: CASSLALADTDTGELFF. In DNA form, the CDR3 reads TGTGCCAGCAGCTTAGCTTTAGCGGACACAGACACCGGGGAGCTGTTTTTT.

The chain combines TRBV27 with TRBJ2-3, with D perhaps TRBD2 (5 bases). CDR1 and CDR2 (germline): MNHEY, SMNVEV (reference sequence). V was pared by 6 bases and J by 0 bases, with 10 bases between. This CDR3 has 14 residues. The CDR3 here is CASRTGISTDTQYF. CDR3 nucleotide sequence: TGTGCCAGCAGGACGGGGATAAGCACAGATACGCAGTATTTT.

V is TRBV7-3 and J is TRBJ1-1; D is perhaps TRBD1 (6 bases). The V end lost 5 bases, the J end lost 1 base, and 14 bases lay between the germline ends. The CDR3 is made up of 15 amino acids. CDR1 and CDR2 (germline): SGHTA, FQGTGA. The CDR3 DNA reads TGTGCCAGCAGCCTACACCCACAGGGGAACACTGAAGCTTTCTTT. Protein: CASSLHPQGNTEAFF.

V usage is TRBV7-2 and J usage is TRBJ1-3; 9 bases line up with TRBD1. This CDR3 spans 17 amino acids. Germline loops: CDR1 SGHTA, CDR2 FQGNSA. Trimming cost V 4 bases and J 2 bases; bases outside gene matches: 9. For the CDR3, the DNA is TGTGCCAGCAGCTCCGGGACAGGGCATGCGGCTGGAAACACCATATATTTT. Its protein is CASSSGTGHAAGNTIYF.

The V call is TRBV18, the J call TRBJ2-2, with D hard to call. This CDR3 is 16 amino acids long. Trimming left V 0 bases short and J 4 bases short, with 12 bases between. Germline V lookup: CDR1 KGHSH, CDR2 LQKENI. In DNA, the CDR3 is TGTGCCAGCTCACCACCTTCGGGTTACACCACCGGGGAGCTGTTTTTT. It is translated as CASSPPSGYTTGELFF.

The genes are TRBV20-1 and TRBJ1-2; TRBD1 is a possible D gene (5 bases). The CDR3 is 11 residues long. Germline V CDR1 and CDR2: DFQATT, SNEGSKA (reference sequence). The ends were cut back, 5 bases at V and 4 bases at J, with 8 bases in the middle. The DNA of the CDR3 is TGCAGTGCTCCAGGGTTCTATGGCTACACCTTC. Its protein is CSAPGFYGYTF.